This TCR beta chain derives from a study of control samples from healthy donors and cancer patients. With 4 bases removed from V and 4 bases from J, the gap between germline ends came to 16 bases. The CDR3 sequence is 16 residues long. Germline V gene data show CDR1 as MDHEN and CDR2 as SYDVKM. Here immunoSEQ multiplex PCR was the method, and the copy in TCRdb shows in-frame clones only, minus some. This table holds over 100,000 clones, 90% found once. The chain couples TRBV28 to TRBJ1-4; D may be TRBD1 (5 bases). Source material: blood. The source of this sequence is a human donor in good health. The donor label of this sample is uncertain. CDR3 residues: CASSWSSGTYNEKLFF. DNA of the CDR3: TGTGCCAGCAGTTGGTCTTCCGGGACCTATAATGAAAAACTGTTTTTT.